A single sample is the source of the 14 T cell receptor beta chains below, sequenced in a study of blood T cell repertoires in COVID-19. The data were produced by immunoSEQ multiplex PCR, yet TCRdb's version contains in-frame clones alone and is incomplete. The sample carries 150,000 to 200,000 clones, around 80% recorded once. Sequenced sample: peripheral blood. These receptors all come from a man between 70 and 80 years old with active or convalescent COVID-19.

This chain links TRBV21-1 with TRBJ2-1; the table's D call, TRBD2, has no DNA check behind it. TRBV21-1 is annotated as a pseudogene. This CDR3 has 18 amino acids. The CDR3 DNA is TGTGCCAGCAGCAAAGCAACCACTGGAGGGACCTCCTACAATGAGCAGTTCTTC. Its protein is CASSKATTGGTSYNEQFF.

The chain couples TRBV12-3 or TRBV12-4 to TRBJ1-1; D remains unclear. The CDR3 length is 11 residues. The V gene lost 3 bases and the J gene lost 6 bases, with 5 bases spanning the gap. This chain's CDR3 is CASSFLAEAFF. The CDR3 DNA follows: TGTGCCAGCAGTTTCTTAGCTGAAGCTTTCTTT.

V usage is TRBV25-1 and J usage is TRBJ1-1, with unresolved D. Germline values: CDR1 MGHDK, CDR2 SYGVNS. V was pared by 7 bases and J by 11 bases, with 23 bases between. The CDR3 totals 14 residues. CDR3 sequence reads: CASTKSGSVGRAFF. In DNA form, the CDR3 reads TGTGCCAGCACCAAGAGTGGGAGCGTCGGACGGGCTTTCTTT.

The count of this clone is one. The V and J genes are TRBV19 and TRBJ1-2, with D uncertain. Germline V gene lookup returns CDR1 LNHDA and CDR2 SQIVND (reference sequence). The V and J ends lost 4 bases and 0 bases respectively, with 9 bases between them. This CDR3 has 14 amino acids. CDR3: CASSRSPSNYGYTF. The CDR3 nucleotides are TGTGCCAGTAGTAGGAGCCCCTCTAACTATGGCTACACCTTC.

J is TRBJ1-1 and V is TRBV7-2; D is unresolved. CDR1 is SGHTA and CDR2 is FQGNSA in the germline V gene. The length of the CDR3 is 15 residues. V lost 1 base and J 7 bases, leaving 16 bases between the germline ends. The CDR3 protein is CASSLGPILGGEAFF. CDR3 in DNA: TGTGCCAGCAGCTTAGGGCCCATTCTTGGTGGTGAAGCTTTCTTT.

This clone was seen only a few times. J is TRBJ1-1 and V is TRBV30; maybe TRBD1 (5 bases). The CDR3 extends over 13 amino acids. Germline values: CDR1 GTSNPN, CDR2 SVGIG (reference sequence). The ends were cut back, 0 bases at V and 4 bases at J, with 9 bases in the middle. CDR3 region: CAWSVRGGTEAFF. CDR3 nucleotides: TGTGCCTGGAGTGTACGGGGGGGCACTGAAGCTTTCTTT.

The gene calls are TRBV29-1 and TRBJ2-7, with 12 bases lining up with TRBD1. V lost 6 bases and J lost 5; bases outside the gene matches: 11. CDR3 length equals 15 residues. Germline V gene sequence: CDR1 SQVTM, CDR2 ANQGSEA. The CDR3 reads CSVSGLGTGGDEQYF. The CDR3 coding sequence is TGCAGCGTCTCGGGTCTTGGGACAGGGGGCGACGAGCAGTACTTC.

This clone was observed a few times. This sequence joins TRBV2 and TRBJ2-5, with 7 nucleotides matching TRBD1. This CDR3 contains 13 residues. J gave up 4 bases and V 2 bases, and 1 base lay outside the gene matches. CDR1 is SNHLY, CDR2 FYNNEI, per germline. The CDR3 sequence: CASSERDRETQYF. CDR3 nucleotide sequence: TGTGCCAGCAGTGAAAGGGACAGAGAGACCCAGTACTTC.

This chain's CDR3 is CASSRGGRDDGYTF. CDR3 nucleotides: TGTGCCAGCTCACGGGGGGGGCGCGATGATGGCTACACCTTC. The rearrangement links TRBV18 to TRBJ1-2, with a weak D call TRBD1 (6 bases). The V end lost 4 bases, the J end lost 6 bases, and 15 bases lay between the germline ends. Germline-derived CDR1 and CDR2 are KGHSH and LQKENI. The CDR3 loop spans 14 amino acids.

The rearrangement links TRBV6-2 or TRBV6-3 to TRBJ1-2, with unresolved D. The ends were cut back, 7 bases at V and 2 bases at J, with 20 bases in the middle. CDR3 length: 16 amino acids. Germline V gene sequence: CDR1 MNHEY, CDR2 SVGEGT. CDR3 sequence reads: CASTPKILLTNYGYTF. CDR3 nucleotide sequence: TGTGCCAGCACCCCCAAAATTCTCCTAACGAACTATGGCTACACCTTC.

J is TRBJ1-1 and V is TRBV11-2; no clear D gene. Trimming took 4 bases from V and 5 from J, leaving 17 bases between them. CDR1 and CDR2 (germline): SGHAT, FQNNGV. The CDR3 runs 15 residues. The CDR3 loop is CASSSLRRVQTEAFF. For the CDR3, the DNA is TGTGCCAGCAGCTCCCTTAGGAGGGTTCAAACTGAAGCTTTCTTT.

The V gene is TRBV6-5, the J gene TRBJ2-4; a possible D gene is TRBD1 (6 bases). Germline assignment: CDR1 MNHEY and CDR2 SVGAGI. The V end lost 6 bases, the J end lost 8 bases, and 14 bases lay between the germline ends. This CDR3 spans 13 amino acids. DNA for the CDR3: TGTGCCAGCAGGAGGACAGTAGGGGACATTCAGTACTTC. The encoded protein is CASRRTVGDIQYF.

This clone was seen repeatedly, ten times or more. The V and J genes are TRBV30 and TRBJ1-3; 10 bases map to TRBD1. V lost 5 bases and J lost 2; bases outside the gene matches: 6. The CDR3 consists of 15 residues. The germline V gene encodes CDR1 GTSNPN and CDR2 SVGIG (reference sequence). For the CDR3, the DNA is TGTGCCTGGGGAAGGGACAGGGGAACTGGAAACACCATATATTTT. Amino acids: CAWGRDRGTGNTIYF.

This chain connects TRBV5-1 to TRBJ2-3; 9 bases are a match to TRBD1. V lost 4 bases and J lost 3; bases outside the gene matches: 6. This CDR3 has 15 amino acids. Germline assignment: CDR1 SGHRS and CDR2 YFSETQ. The CDR3 here is CASSIRDRVTDTQYF. The CDR3 DNA reads TGCGCCAGCAGCATCCGGGACAGGGTAACAGATACGCAGTATTTT. Combining the CDR3 with reference TRBV5-1 and TRBJ2-3 gives the whole variable domain KAGVTQTPRYLIKTRGQQVTLSCSPISGHRSVSWYQQTPGQGLQFLFEYFSETQRNKGNFPGRFSGRQFSNSRSEMNVSTLELGDSALYLCASSIRDRVTDTQYFGPGTRLTVL.